The 2 T cell receptor beta chains below were found in one sample sequenced in a study of shared clonotypes between healthy human individuals. Assay used: immunoSEQ multiplex PCR; TCRdb lists only in-frame clones, some missing. The table records about 2.1 million clones, under 95% of them present only once. Positively selected for CCR7, the CD45RO-negative cells used as naive CD8 cells excluded terminally differentiated effector memory CD45RA+ cells. The sequenced material came from naive CD8+ T cells from PBMCs. These receptors all stem from a man between 18 and 35 years old in good health. Some clones in this sample may be carry-over from other donors' samples.

This rearrangement joins TRBV23-1 to TRBJ2-2; 7 positions agree with TRBD2. TRBV23-1 is designated an ORF whose function remains uncertain. The CDR3 sequence is 16 residues long. The trim removed 4 bases at V and 7 bases at J, leaving 12 bases unmatched. The CDR3, as DNA: TGCGCCAGCAGTCGATCGGGGGAGCGGGATTTCGGGGAGCTGTTTTTT. It encodes CASSRSGERDFGELFF.

J is TRBJ2-7 and V is TRBV6-1; no firm D call. With 5 bases removed from V and 2 bases from J, the gap between germline ends came to 13 bases. Germline V gene lookup returns CDR1 MNHNS and CDR2 SASEGT. The CDR3 contains 14 residues. In DNA form, the CDR3 reads TGTGCCAGCAGTCCGGTAGGCCTGACCTACGAGCAGTACTTC. The encoded protein is CASSPVGLTYEQYF.